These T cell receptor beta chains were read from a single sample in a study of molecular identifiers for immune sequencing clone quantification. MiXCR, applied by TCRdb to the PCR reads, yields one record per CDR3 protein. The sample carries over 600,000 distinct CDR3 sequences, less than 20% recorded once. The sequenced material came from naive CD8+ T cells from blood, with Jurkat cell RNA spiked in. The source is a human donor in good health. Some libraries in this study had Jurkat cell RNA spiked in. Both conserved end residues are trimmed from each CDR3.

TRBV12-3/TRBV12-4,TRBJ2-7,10,ASSPTRGTEY
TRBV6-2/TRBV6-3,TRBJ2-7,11,ASSPGQFHEQY
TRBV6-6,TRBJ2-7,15,ASSYGELAGVTYEQY
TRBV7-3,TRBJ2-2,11,ASSFQGTGELF
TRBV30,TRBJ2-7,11,AAHPGVSYEQY
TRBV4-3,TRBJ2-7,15,ASSQWVTGAGGGEQC
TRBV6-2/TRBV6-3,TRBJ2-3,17,ASSANLYQGAQPTDTQY
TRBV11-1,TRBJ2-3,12,ASSLWVGMDTQY
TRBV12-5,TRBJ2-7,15,ASGLVPVTGSSYEQY
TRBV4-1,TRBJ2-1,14,ASSRVGGRTYNEQF
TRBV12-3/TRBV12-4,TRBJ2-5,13,ASRLGEQGEETQY
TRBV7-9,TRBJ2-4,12,ASSWDLKKNIQY
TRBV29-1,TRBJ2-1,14,SVEGLAGTRCNEQF
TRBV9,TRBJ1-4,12,ASSTGRGNEKLF
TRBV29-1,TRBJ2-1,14,SVEETAGDSWGEQF
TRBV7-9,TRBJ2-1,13,ASSFSEFSYNEQF
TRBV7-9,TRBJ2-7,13,ASSPKTGETYEQY
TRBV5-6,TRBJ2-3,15,ASSLGRDSEYTDTQY
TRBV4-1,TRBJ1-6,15,ASSQGGVVGPNSPLH
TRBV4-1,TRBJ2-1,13,ASSETSGGYNEQS
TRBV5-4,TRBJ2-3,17,ASSLLWKAGQGEADTQY
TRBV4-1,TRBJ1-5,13,ASSQVIRADQPQH
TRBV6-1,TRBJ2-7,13,ASRARGKDSYEQY
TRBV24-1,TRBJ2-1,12,ATSEGGPLNEQF
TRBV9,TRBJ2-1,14,ASYQFGGGPYNEQF
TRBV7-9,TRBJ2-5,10,ASSSDVVTQY
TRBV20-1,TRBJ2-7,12,SARGGTPSYEQY
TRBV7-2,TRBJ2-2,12,ASSSEDGTGELF
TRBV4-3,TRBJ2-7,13,ASSRLRDGSYEQY
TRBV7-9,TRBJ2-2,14,ASSPSGRARPGELF
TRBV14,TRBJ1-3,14,ASSRDQIRSGNTIY
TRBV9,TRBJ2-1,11,ASSVDGYNEQF
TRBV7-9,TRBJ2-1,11,ASTWPNYNEQF
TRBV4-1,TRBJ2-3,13,ASSQDRGFVDTQY
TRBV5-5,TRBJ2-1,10,ASSLLGLEQF
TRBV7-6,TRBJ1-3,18,ASSAPRDRGWHVSGNTIY
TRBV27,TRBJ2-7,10,ASMGATYEQY
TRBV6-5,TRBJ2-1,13,ASRVYSGSPNEQF
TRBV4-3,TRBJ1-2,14,ASSQVVGGWPDGYT
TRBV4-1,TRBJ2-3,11,ASSEPHTDTQY